This T cell receptor (beta chain) emerged from a study of CD4 T cells in relation to SARS-CoV-2 and coronaviruses. About the study: Convalescent donors were aged about 20 to 80, with median around 40 years.

The V gene's germline CDR1 is KGHSH and CDR2 LQKENI. Trimming at V came to 6 bases and at J to 1 base, leaving 17 bases not matched to a gene. The CDR3 consists of 20 residues. Method: immunoSEQ multiplex PCR; TCRdb's copy keeps in-frame clones and lacks some. This table has 37,000 or so clones, 80% to 90% appearing once. Cryopreserved PBMCs were CD4-enriched, then split into naive and memory cells. V usage is TRBV18 and J usage is TRBJ1-4, with 10 positions matching TRBD1. The sequencing input was memory CD4+ T cells from PBMCs. This TCR was sampled from an adult with COVID-19. The CDR3 sequence: CASSPTSGTGDTGTNEKLFF. In nucleotides, the CDR3 is TGTGCCAGCTCGCCAACGTCCGGGACAGGGGATACAGGAACTAATGAAAAACTGTTTTTT.